The entry below gives a single T cell receptor (beta chain) sequence along with its context. Its antigen is undetermined. The CDR3 spans 15 residues. Trimming stripped 3 bases from V and 3 bases from J, with 13 bases between. CDR1 KGHSH and CDR2 LQKENI come from the germline V gene. Of the isolated RNA, all was reverse transcribed, and so the sequenced material was expressed TCRB transcripts. Repertoires were generated with immunoSEQ multiplex PCR, while TCRdb's copy carries only in-frame clones and drops some. The data show 150,000 to 190,000 clones, with about 8.1% seen just once and 0.65% held by the top ten. Without exception, sorted populations had purity beyond 98%. This sample was included in a study of beta chain features in type 1 diabetes. General study points: Shortening that was moderate but significant affected the TCRB CDR3s of Type 1 diabetes patients in all four CD4+ subsets.

Sequenced input: central memory CD4+ T cells from blood. This receptor was taken from a man aged 18-30 years in good health. The chain links TRBV18 to TRBJ2-3, with D possibly being TRBD1 (7 bases). CDR3 region: CASSPAAGGTDTQYF. The CDR3 DNA follows: TGTGCCAGCTCACCCGCGGCAGGGGGGACAGATACGCAGTATTTT.